The present T cell receptor beta chain was sequenced within a study of human T cells and chemical hapten exposure. Study findings and constraints: As patch test score rose, PT1 expanded TCR counts tended to rise as well.

This CDR3 has 13 residues. V lost 10 bases and J lost 3, with 12 bases in between. The germline CDR1 and CDR2 sequences are MDHEN and SYDVKM. On this clonotype: Its antigen is still unknown.

TCRdb used MiXCR to reprocess the RACE reads, holding one entry per CDR3 protein. In the table there are tens of thousands of distinct CDR3 sequences, about 9.9% of which are singletons. Time point reported: patch test 2, 6 weeks after DPC sensitization. The treatment denotes: therapeutic diphenylcyclopropenone sensitization with weekly scalp DPC. The donor pool consisted of alopecia patients aged 18 to 70 years, considered suitable for DPC. The clonotype originates from a woman between 50 and 59 years old with alopecia areata. Some clones in this sample may be carry-over from other donors' samples. Here the sequenced sample was whole blood, taken in connection with sensitization to the hapten diphenylcyclopropenone (DPC). The chain is built from TRBV28 and TRBJ1-4; D unresolved. The CDR3, as DNA: TGTGCCACCCTAGGGTCAGCTAATGAAAAACTGTTTTTT. Its protein is CATLGSANEKLFF. The entire variable domain, with the rest obtained from reference TRBV28 and TRBJ1-4, is as follows: DVKVTQSSRYLVKRTGEKVFLECVQDMDHENMFWYRQDPGLGLRLIYFSYDVKMKEKGDIPEGYSVSREKKERFSLILESASTNQTSMYLCATLGSANEKLFFGSGTQLSVL.